These 14 T cell receptor beta chains were sequenced from one sample in a study of cytomegalovirus exposure and HLA in healthy donors. Both 60 Vbeta primers and 13 Jbeta primers went into the PCR. Profiling relied on immunoSEQ multiplex PCR, and the TCRdb table lists in-frame clones only, not all of them. The table shows some 69,000 clones, with more than 60% occurring only once. Sequencing was done on a sample of PBMCs. The receptors originated from a woman in her 30s in good health and CMV-seronegative.

This clone was seen more than once but under ten times. V is TRBV7-6 and J is TRBJ1-2; D might be TRBD1 (5 bases). Germline values: CDR1 SGHVS, CDR2 FNYEAQ. V lost 4 bases, J lost 7 bases, and 13 bases lay in between. CDR3 length equals 13 residues. The CDR3 bases are TGTGCCAGCAGCTCACAGGAGATGGTTGGCTACACCTTC. It codes for CASSSQEMVGYTF.

V and J are TRBV18 and TRBJ1-2, with TRBD1 identical over 8 bases. CDR1 KGHSH and CDR2 LQKENI come from the germline V gene. The CDR3 length is 13 residues. V shed 4 bases and J 7 bases; nucleotides not matched to a gene: 5. This CDR3 is CASSRQGFGGYTF. The DNA of the CDR3 is TGTGCCAGCTCACGACAGGGGTTCGGTGGCTACACCTTC.

Only a few counts were recorded for this clone. The rearrangement uses TRBV7-2 and TRBJ1-4; D gene ambiguous. Trimming removed 4 bases at V and 8 bases at J, with 11 bases between. Per germline, CDR1 SGHTA and CDR2 FQGNSA. The CDR3 is 13 residues long. CDR3: CASSSYSSEKLFF. In DNA form, the CDR3 reads TGTGCCAGCAGCTCCTATAGTTCGGAAAAACTGTTTTTT.

By sample fraction, this clone is medium-sized (0.01 to 0.1%). J is TRBJ2-1 and V is TRBV2; possibly TRBD2 for D (7 bases). The germline V and J ends were trimmed by 5 bases and 9 bases, with 17 bases remaining between them. CDR1 and CDR2 (germline): SNHLY, FYNNEI. The CDR3 loop spans 14 amino acids. CDR3: CASSRVGGQGEQFF. For the CDR3, the DNA is TGTGCCAGCAGTCGGGTCGGGGGGCAGGGTGAGCAGTTCTTC. Combining the CDR3 with reference TRBV2 and TRBJ2-1 gives the whole variable domain EPEVTQTPSHQVTQMGQEVILRCVPISNHLYFYWYRQILGQKVEFLVSFYNNEISEKSEIFDDQFSVERPDGSNFTLKIRSTKLEDSAMYFCASSRVGGQGEQFFGPGTRLTVL.

The DNA for the CDR3 is TGTGCCAGCAGACTTAGCGAAGCCTACGAGCAGTACGTC. Translation gives CASRLSEAYEQYV. The chain couples TRBV7-9 to TRBJ2-7, with D possibly TRBD2 on 5 matching bases. Trimming left V 6 bases short and J 2 bases short, with 11 bases between. Germline CDR1 is SEHNR and CDR2 is FQNEAQ (reference sequence). This CDR3 contains 13 residues.

Details on this clone: A junction boundary mismatches the germline segment, possibly from a read error. The chain combines TRBV30 with TRBJ1-1, with D tentatively TRBD1 (6 bases). This CDR3 spans 12 amino acids. Per the germline V gene, CDR1 is GTSNPN and CDR2 is SVGIG (reference sequence). CDR3 coding DNA: TGTGCCCTCTCGCAGGGGAACCCTGAAGCTTTCTTT. Protein product: CALSQGNPEAFF.

The V and J genes are TRBV7-3 and TRBJ1-1; TRBD1 matches 7 bases. Trimming cost V 5 bases and J 2 bases; bases outside gene matches: 5. Germline lookup yields CDR1 SGHTA and CDR2 FQGTGA. The CDR3 sequence is 14 residues long. The CDR3 is CASSRDSANTEAFF. The CDR3, as DNA: TGTGCCAGCAGCAGGGACAGCGCAAACACTGAAGCTTTCTTT.

The rearrangement uses TRBV27 and TRBJ2-7, with D possibly matching TRBD2 (5 bases). Germline loops: CDR1 MNHEY, CDR2 SMNVEV (reference sequence). The CDR3 is made up of 13 amino acids. Trimming removed 2 bases from V and 5 bases from J, with 10 bases in between. The CDR3 reads CASSLGNSDEQYF. CDR3 coding DNA: TGTGCCAGCAGTTTAGGAAATAGCGACGAGCAGTACTTC.

The chain joins TRBV30 to TRBJ2-7; D is perhaps TRBD2 (5 bases). V dropped 4 bases and J dropped 1 base, with 11 bases sitting between them. Germline CDR1 reads GTSNPN; CDR2 reads SVGIG (reference sequence). The length of the CDR3 is 13 residues. Here the CDR3 reads CAWNRGGSYEQYV. CDR3 DNA sequence: TGTGCCTGGAATCGGGGTGGATCCTACGAGCAGTACGTC.

The J gene is TRBJ1-3, the V gene TRBV4-3; D is undetermined. Per the germline V gene, CDR1 is LGHNA and CDR2 is YSLEER. Between the trimmed V and J ends, which lost 4 bases and 0 bases, there was a span of 16 bases. The length of the CDR3 is 17 residues. The CDR3 sequence is CASSPESGSISGNTIYF. DNA of the CDR3: TGCGCCAGCAGCCCAGAATCGGGGTCCATCTCTGGAAACACCATATATTTT.

This clone has only a few counts. V usage is TRBV4-1 and J usage is TRBJ1-5; the D gene is possibly TRBD1 (5 bases). CDR3 size: 16 residues. Germline loops: CDR1 MGHRA, CDR2 YSYEKL. Trimming removed 4 bases at V and 3 bases at J, with 16 bases between. In DNA, the CDR3 is TGCGCCAGCAGCCCACGGGCGGGGGTAAACAATCAGCCCCAGCATTTT. Translated, it gives CASSPRAGVNNQPQHF.

The rearrangement joins TRBV19 to TRBJ1-5; D is uncertain. The CDR3 has 14 residues. Trimming shortened V by 2 bases and J by 5 bases, and 10 bases separated the two germline ends. Germline-derived CDR1 and CDR2 are LNHDA and SQIVND (reference sequence). The CDR3 DNA reads TGTGCCAGTAGTATATTCGAGGGATATCAGCCCCAGCATTTT. Its protein product is CASSIFEGYQPQHF.

The chain joins TRBV5-1 to TRBJ1-1, with D maybe TRBD1 (5 bases). The germline gives CDR1 SGHRS, CDR2 YFSETQ. The CDR3 consists of 14 residues. V dropped 2 bases and J dropped 0 bases, with 8 bases sitting between them. DNA for the CDR3: TGCGCCAGCAGCTTAAGACAGATGAACACTGAAGCTTTCTTT. As protein: CASSLRQMNTEAFF.

The genes are TRBV6-5 and TRBJ1-1; TRBD1 matches 9 bases. The CDR3 covers 14 residues. In germline, CDR1 is MNHEY, CDR2 SVGAGI. The V segment lost 5 bases and the J segment 5 bases; nucleotides outside the gene matches: 6. The CDR3 loop reads CASSRQGGETEAFF. As DNA, the CDR3 is TGTGCCAGCAGTAGACAGGGGGGAGAGACTGAAGCTTTCTTT.